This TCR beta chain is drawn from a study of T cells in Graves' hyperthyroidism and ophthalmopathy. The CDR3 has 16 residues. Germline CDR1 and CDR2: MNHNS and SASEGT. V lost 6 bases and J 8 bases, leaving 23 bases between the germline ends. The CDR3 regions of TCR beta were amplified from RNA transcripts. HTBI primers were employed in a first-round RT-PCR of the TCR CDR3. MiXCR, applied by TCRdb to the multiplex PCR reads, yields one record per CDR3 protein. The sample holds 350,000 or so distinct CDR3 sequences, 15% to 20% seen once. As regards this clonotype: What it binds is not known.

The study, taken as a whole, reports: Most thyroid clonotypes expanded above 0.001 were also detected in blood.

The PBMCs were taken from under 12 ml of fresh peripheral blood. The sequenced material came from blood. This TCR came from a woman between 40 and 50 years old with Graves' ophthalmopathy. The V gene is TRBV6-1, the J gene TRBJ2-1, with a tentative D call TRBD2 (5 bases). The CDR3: CASRLSPGPSLHEQFF. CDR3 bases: TGTGCCAGCAGACTTTCCCCCGGGCCTAGCCTCCATGAGCAGTTCTTC.